This T cell receptor beta chain was sequenced in a study of blood T cell repertoires in COVID-19. Across the whole study: PBMCs, B-cell-depleted T cells, or T cells were the source of the cDNA or gDNA that made up the material.

TCRdb's copy holds only in-frame clones and misses some; the assay was immunoSEQ multiplex PCR. The sample lists around 45,000 clones; 79% were seen once. V shed 3 bases and J shed 7 bases, with 11 bases lying between them. The CDR3 is made up of 13 amino acids. Germline V lookup: CDR1 SGHNT, CDR2 YYREEE (reference sequence). V is TRBV5-4 and J is TRBJ2-1, with no clear D. The receptor's source is a woman of 80 years or more with acute or convalescent COVID-19. Sequencing was done on a sample of peripheral blood. This chain's CDR3 is CASSSDQRNEQFF. In DNA form, the CDR3 reads TGTGCCAGCAGCTCCGACCAGCGAAATGAGCAGTTCTTC.